The 21 T cell receptor beta chains presented below share a single source sample, sequenced in a study of cytomegalovirus exposure and HLA in healthy donors. Primers included in the PCR were 60 Vbeta and 13 Jbeta primers. Only in-frame clones appear in the TCRdb table, and some are missing; sequencing was by immunoSEQ multiplex PCR. The sample records fewer than 250,000 clones, roughly 87% being singletons. Sequencing was carried out using PBMCs. All receptors come from a boy between 2 and 10 years old in good health and CMV-seronegative.

The CDR3 sequence is CASSVATSGTGELFF. CDR3 DNA: TGTGCCAGCAGCGTAGCAACTAGCGGGACCGGGGAGCTGTTTTTT. The V call is TRBV9, the J call TRBJ2-2; 9 bases align to TRBD2. Germline-derived CDR1 and CDR2 are SGDLS and YYNGEE. After removal of 0 bases from V and 5 bases from J, the junction contained 2 bases not matched to a gene. This CDR3 spans 15 amino acids.

In this sample, this clone turned up once. This same CDR3 is encoded by further DNA sequences in the sample. The chain recombines TRBV19 with TRBJ2-6; a weak D match, TRBD1 (5 bases). The CDR3 has 17 residues. Trimming took off 8 bases at V and 2 bases at J, with 19 bases between the two ends. The germline V gene encodes CDR1 LNHDA and CDR2 SQIVND (reference sequence). In DNA form, the CDR3 reads TGTGCCAGTGAAGGGGTGCAGGGTGCTCCTGGGGCCAACGTCCTGACTTTC. Protein sequence: CASEGVQGAPGANVLTF.

The chain joins TRBV27 to TRBJ2-3; 10 nucleotides line up with TRBD2. V shed 11 bases, J shed 5 bases, and the junction held 13 bases outside the gene matches. Germline values: CDR1 MNHEY, CDR2 SMNVEV (reference sequence). The CDR3 contains 15 residues. CDR3 sequence (DNA): TGTGCCGACAAATCCGGGACTAGCGTGGGAGATACGCAGTATTTT. Encoded protein: CADKSGTSVGDTQYF.

This chain connects TRBV19 to TRBJ2-7, with 7 nucleotides matching TRBD1. CDR1 and CDR2 (germline): LNHDA, SQIVND (reference sequence). This CDR3 has 14 residues. Germline trimming cut 5 bases from V and 6 bases from J; bases unmatched to any gene: 10. For the CDR3, the DNA is TGTGCCAGTAGTTCGACGACAGGGCGAAGCGAGCAGTACTTC. Its translation: CASSSTTGRSEQYF.

This chain uses TRBV19 with TRBJ2-1; the match to TRBD1 covers 7 bases. The trim removed 5 bases at V and 10 bases at J, leaving 14 bases unmatched. The CDR3 is 15 amino acids. Germline V lookup: CDR1 LNHDA, CDR2 SQIVND (reference sequence). DNA of the CDR3: TGTGCCAGTAGTCCCTTCCACGCAGGGGGAAACGAGCAGTTCTTC. This gives the protein CASSPFHAGGNEQFF.

The rearrangement links TRBV2 to TRBJ1-5, with D perhaps TRBD1 (6 bases). The germline V gene has CDR1 SNHLY and CDR2 FYNNEI. V lost 6 bases to trimming and J lost 2 bases, with 11 bases between them. The CDR3 consists of 14 residues. The CDR3 spells CASRAYRGNQPQHF. In DNA form, the CDR3 reads TGTGCCAGCAGAGCTTACAGGGGCAATCAGCCCCAGCATTTT.

For this clone: The same CDR3 arises from other DNA sequences in this sample as well. The chain carries TRBV5-1 and TRBJ2-2; TRBD1 matches at 7 bases. The CDR3 is made up of 15 amino acids. Trimming at V came to 3 bases and at J to 1 base, leaving 3 bases not matched to a gene. The V gene's germline CDR1 is SGHRS and CDR2 YFSETQ. The CDR3 region is CASSSRTGNTGELFF. The CDR3 DNA reads TGCGCCAGCAGCTCCCGGACAGGGAACACCGGGGAGCTGTTTTTT.

The chain uses TRBV6-5 and TRBJ1-2; D ambiguous. V gave up 2 bases and J gave up 2 bases, with 9 bases separating them. This CDR3 is 14 amino acids long. Germline V lookup: CDR1 MNHEY, CDR2 SVGAGI. CDR3 in amino acids: CASSYRRNNYGYTF. CDR3 nucleotide sequence: TGTGCCAGCAGTTACAGGCGGAACAACTATGGCTACACCTTC.

In DNA form, the CDR3 reads TGTGCCAGCAGTTACTCGGATTTAAGGGGCGGCTATGGCTACACCTTC. It yields the protein CASSYSDLRGGYGYTF. The chain combines TRBV6-5 with TRBJ1-2, with D perhaps matching TRBD1 (5 bases). Germline-derived CDR1 and CDR2 are MNHEY and SVGAGI. This CDR3 comprises 16 residues. Trimming took off 0 bases at V and 4 bases at J, with 15 bases between the two ends.

CDR3 region: CASGGGPFSYNEQFF. The CDR3 nucleotides are TGTGCCAGTGGGGGGGGGCCCTTCTCCTACAATGAGCAGTTCTTC. The rearrangement links TRBV7-9 to TRBJ2-1, with D tentatively TRBD2 (7 bases). This CDR3 comprises 15 residues. V dropped 9 bases and J dropped 0 bases, with 15 bases sitting between them. The V gene's germline CDR1 is SEHNR and CDR2 FQNEAQ (reference sequence).

This clone was detected only once. V and J are TRBV7-3 and TRBJ2-5, with D possibly being TRBD2 (5 bases). Matching the DNA end better, TRBJ2-7 makes the J call doubtful. Germline assignment: CDR1 SGHTA and CDR2 FQGTGA. CDR3 length equals 18 residues. Here the CDR3 DNA reads TGTGCCAGCAGCTTCTTAAGCCGCCGTGGAGGTAACCCCTACGAGCAGTACTTC. Translating it yields CASSFLSRRGGNPYEQYF.

The chain recombines TRBV9 with TRBJ2-1, with D perhaps matching TRBD2 (5 bases). From germline, CDR1 is SGDLS and CDR2 YYNGEE. V was pared by 0 bases and J by 6 bases, with 13 bases between. CDR3 length: 15 residues. Here the CDR3 DNA reads TGTGCCAGCAGCGTAGTTGCGGGTCTGCGCAATGAGCAGTTCTTC. It specifies CASSVVAGLRNEQFF.

The rearrangement joins TRBV7-9 to TRBJ2-7, with a weak D call TRBD2 (5 bases). Germline V gives CDR1 SEHNR, CDR2 FQNEAQ (reference sequence). The CDR3 is made up of 13 amino acids. V was pared by 2 bases and J by 6 bases, with 11 bases between. CDR3 region: CASSLHDGGEQYF. The CDR3 bases are TGTGCCAGCAGCTTACATGACGGAGGCGAGCAGTACTTC.

The chain has TRBV15 and TRBJ1-6, with a tentative D call TRBD1 (6 bases). The germline V gene encodes CDR1 LNHNV and CDR2 YYDKDF (reference sequence). V lost 8 bases, J lost 6 bases, and 17 bases lay in between. The CDR3 loop spans 15 amino acids. The chain's CDR3 is CATRPGDRTNSPLHF. The CDR3 nucleotides are TGTGCCACCCGCCCCGGAGACAGGACTAATTCACCCCTCCACTTT.

The chain recombines TRBV5-4 with TRBJ2-3; 7 positions agree with TRBD2. CDR3 length: 13 residues. Looked up from germline, CDR1 is SGHNT and CDR2 is YYREEE (reference sequence). V lost 3 bases to trimming and J lost 3 bases; unmatched junction nucleotides: 1. The CDR3 loop is CASSSGGTDTQYF. The CDR3 DNA reads TGTGCCAGCAGCTCGGGGGGAACAGATACGCAGTATTTT. Full variable domain (remainder filled in from reference TRBV5-4 and TRBJ2-3): ETGVTQSPTHLIKTRGQQVTLRCSSQSGHNTVSWYQQALGQGPQFIFQYYREEENGRGNFPPRFSGLQFPNYSSELNVNALELDDSALYLCASSSGGTDTQYFGPGTRLTVL.

This rearrangement joins TRBV9 to TRBJ2-2; 8 bases fit TRBD2. The CDR3 has 16 amino acids. V shed 0 bases, J shed 3 bases, and the junction held 4 bases outside the gene matches. Germline lookup yields CDR1 SGDLS and CDR2 YYNGEE. CDR3 amino acids: CASSVVSGGDTGELFF. The CDR3 nucleotides are TGTGCCAGCAGCGTAGTTTCGGGGGGGGACACCGGGGAGCTGTTTTTT.

The V call is TRBV7-9, the J call TRBJ2-5; D is unclear. Matching the DNA end better, TRBJ2-7 makes the J call doubtful. The CDR3 totals 14 residues. CDR1 is SEHNR, CDR2 FQNEAQ, per germline (reference sequence). For the CDR3, the DNA is TGTGCCAGCAGTTCGCGCGCCCTGCCCCACGAGCAGTACTTC. Translating it yields CASSSRALPHEQYF.

The J gene is TRBJ2-7, the V gene TRBV9, with 7 bases lining up with TRBD1. This CDR3 has 17 residues. In germline, CDR1 is SGDLS, CDR2 YYNGEE. Trimming removed 0 bases from V and 2 bases from J; junction bases left unmatched: 11. The CDR3 loop is CASSVGPGQSSTYEQYF. In DNA, the CDR3 is TGTGCCAGCAGCGTAGGCCCGGGACAGTCCTCCACCTACGAGCAGTACTTC.

A note on this clone: The junction does not match germline at one end; this may be a read error. V is TRBV7-9 and J is TRBJ2-7; possibly TRBD2 for D (6 bases). CDR3 length: 13 residues. CDR1 and CDR2 from the germline V gene are SEHNR and FQNEAQ (reference sequence). CDR3 sequence: CSSSAPGLYEQYF. The CDR3 coding sequence is TGTTCCAGCAGCGCGCCGGGACTCTACGAGCAGTACTTC.

The V call is TRBV4-2, the J call TRBJ2-1; possible D gene TRBD1, 6 bases. With 5 bases removed from V and 5 bases from J, the gap between germline ends came to 13 bases. Germline-derived CDR1 and CDR2 are LGHNA and YNFKEQ. The CDR3 runs to 14 residues. The CDR3 is CASSSGQNNNEQFF. DNA for the CDR3: TGTGCCAGCAGCTCCGGACAGAATAACAATGAGCAGTTCTTC.

CDR3 in DNA: TGTGCCAGTAGGCAGAATCTTAACTATGGCTACACCTTC. It specifies CASRQNLNYGYTF. The V and J genes are TRBV19 and TRBJ1-2; D call uncertain. V shed 6 bases and J shed 1 base, with 9 bases lying between them. CDR3 size: 13 residues. The germline CDR1 and CDR2 sequences are LNHDA and SQIVND (reference sequence).